The TCR beta chain under discussion was sequenced for a study of blood T cell repertoires in COVID-19. This CDR3 has 14 residues. V was shortened by 2 bases and J by 0 bases, with 7 bases between the two germline ends. Germline CDR1 and CDR2: MGHDK and SYGVNS. Profiling relied on immunoSEQ multiplex PCR, and the TCRdb table lists in-frame clones only, not all of them. The data show more than 300,000 clones, with more than 85% seen just once and 0.8% to 0.9% held by the top ten. The study recruited people aged 18 to 89 years across approximately 25 US areas. Participants' reported clinical history set cohort assignment.

The rearrangement uses TRBV25-1 and TRBJ1-2; D remains unclear. The specimen was PBMCs or T cells enriched from blood (not recorded which). This TCR was sampled from a woman aged 40 to 50 who had been exposed to COVID-19. CDR3 sequence reads: CASSEQATNYGYTF. CDR3 bases: TGTGCCAGCAGTGAACAGGCTACTAACTATGGCTACACCTTC.